Each of the 24 T cell receptor beta chains below was sequenced from the same sample in a study of T cells in Graves' hyperthyroidism and ophthalmopathy. Amplification of TCR beta CDR3 regions used RNA as the template. Researchers ran a first-round RT-PCR on the TCR CDR3 using the HTBI primer set. TCRdb recomputed calls from the multiplex PCR reads with MiXCR, one row per CDR3 protein. Altogether about 210,000 distinct CDR3 sequences are present, 17% being singletons, with the ten largest covering around 50%. The source material was blood. These receptors originate from a middle-aged man with Graves' hyperthyroidism.

Many counts were recorded for this clonotype. This chain's CDR3 is CSAPASGYNEQFF. The CDR3, as DNA: TGCAGTGCCCCCGCTAGCGGTTACAATGAGCAGTTCTTC. J is TRBJ2-1 and V is TRBV20-1; 7 positions match TRBD2. Germline V gives CDR1 DFQATT, CDR2 SNEGSKA (reference sequence). V shed 6 bases, J shed 4 bases, and the junction held 6 bases outside the gene matches. CDR3 size: 13 residues.

This clonotype was detected many times. The V gene is TRBV7-9, the J gene TRBJ2-7; 8 positions agree with TRBD2. Germline V gene lookup returns CDR1 SEHNR and CDR2 FQNEAQ (reference sequence). V was pared by 2 bases and J by 1 base, with 4 bases of the junction left unmatched. The length of the CDR3 is 15 residues. CDR3 loop: CASSLFSGTSYEQYF. The CDR3 DNA sequence: TGTGCCAGCAGCTTATTTAGCGGGACATCCTACGAGCAGTACTTC.

The table lists this clonotype with many counts. This sequence joins TRBV5-1 and TRBJ2-3; 12 bases align to TRBD2. The CDR3 runs to 16 residues. With V trimmed by 4 bases and J by 2 bases, 5 bases remained unmatched. Per the germline V gene, CDR1 is SGHRS and CDR2 is YFSETQ. CDR3 amino acids: CASSQGTSGSTDTQYF. The CDR3 DNA is TGCGCCAGCAGCCAGGGGACTAGCGGGTCCACAGATACGCAGTATTTT.

This clonotype has a count of ten or more. V is TRBV9 and J is TRBJ2-7; 9 bases map to TRBD1. The CDR3 covers 14 residues. Germline-derived CDR1 and CDR2 are SGDLS and YYNGEE. V shed 3 bases and J 6 bases; nucleotides not matched to a gene: 7. The CDR3: CASSEDGTGFEQYF. The CDR3 DNA sequence: TGTGCCAGCAGCGAAGATGGGACAGGGTTCGAGCAGTACTTC.

This clonotype has at least ten counts. The chain couples TRBV20-1 to TRBJ1-1; tentatively, D is TRBD1 (5 bases). This CDR3 is 16 amino acids long. In germline, CDR1 is DFQATT, CDR2 SNEGSKA (reference sequence). Trimming took 1 base from V and 3 from J, leaving 18 bases between them. CDR3 bases: TGCAGTGCTAGAGGCGGGGACCGCGGGTGGGACACTGAAGCTTTCTTT. The encoded protein is CSARGGDRGWDTEAFF.

J is TRBJ2-5 and V is TRBV7-3; unclear D gene. Germline V gene data show CDR1 as SGHTA and CDR2 as FQGTGA. V dropped 4 bases and J dropped 5 bases, with 11 bases sitting between them. This CDR3 region has 13 residues. In DNA form, the CDR3 reads TGTGCCAGCAGCTCCCAAATGGGGGAGACCCAGTACTTC. It specifies CASSSQMGETQYF.

This clonotype was counted only a few times. The rearrangement uses TRBV12-5 and TRBJ2-1, with 10 bases aligning to TRBD2. The CDR3 has 16 residues. V lost 5 bases to trimming and J lost 8 bases; unmatched junction nucleotides: 12. Germline loops: CDR1 LGHNT, CDR2 FRNRAP. CDR3 sequence (DNA): TGTGCTAGTGGTACCGGTCTAGCGGGAGCTTCGGATGAGCAGTTCTTC. Its translation: CASGTGLAGASDEQFF.

This clonotype was found a few times. The chain carries TRBV6-1 and TRBJ2-1, with TRBD2 as a possible D gene (5 bases). V gave up 6 bases and J gave up 1 base, with 13 bases separating them. The CDR3 extends over 15 amino acids. The germline CDR1 and CDR2 sequences are MNHNS and SASEGT. Written as DNA, the CDR3 is TGTGCCAGCAGGGGTACTAGTCAGTCCTACAATGAGCAGTTCTTC. As protein: CASRGTSQSYNEQFF.

The V and J genes are TRBV5-6 and TRBJ2-3; perhaps D is TRBD1 or TRBD2 (5 bases each). The ends were cut back, 4 bases at V and 0 bases at J, with 12 bases in the middle. This CDR3 is 15 amino acids long. Germline assignment: CDR1 SGHDT and CDR2 YYEEEE. CDR3 loop: CASSEGLDSTDTQYF. The CDR3 region has the DNA TGTGCCAGCAGCGAGGGGTTGGATAGCACAGATACGCAGTATTTT.

The chain couples TRBV24-1 to TRBJ2-3; 7 bases align to TRBD1. V lost 3 bases, J lost 2 bases, and 7 bases stayed unmatched. The CDR3 is made up of 16 amino acids. Germline lookup yields CDR1 KGHDR and CDR2 SFDVKD. CDR3: CATSDRTGANTDTQYF. CDR3 DNA sequence: TGTGCCACCAGTGATCGTACAGGGGCCAACACAGATACGCAGTATTTT.

This clonotype was detected once. A much larger clonotype is one base distant, so this may be a read error. This chain uses TRBV6-5 with TRBJ1-5; no reliable D call. The V gene lost 4 bases and the J gene lost 0 bases, with 10 bases spanning the gap. CDR1 is MNHEY, CDR2 SVGAGI, per germline. This CDR3 is 15 amino acids long. As DNA, the CDR3 is TGTGCCAGCAGTTTGAAAGTCCATAGCAATCAGCCCCAGCATTTT. Protein sequence: CASSLKVHSNQPQHF.

There are a few counts of this clonotype. CDR3 in amino acids: CASKYSLVSGELFF. DNA of the CDR3: TGTGCCAGTAAATACAGTCTAGTGAGCGGGGAGCTGTTTTTT. The chain carries TRBV19 and TRBJ2-2; no firm D call. V was shortened by 7 bases and J by 7 bases, with 16 bases between the two germline ends. CDR1 is LNHDA and CDR2 is SQIVND in the germline V gene (reference sequence). The CDR3 consists of 14 residues. Based on the CDR3 plus reference TRBV19 and TRBJ2-2, the full variable domain is DGGITQSPKYLFRKEGQNVTLSCEQNLNHDAMYWYRQDPGQGLRLIYYSQIVNDFQKGDIAEGYSVSREKKESFPLTVTSAQKNPTAFYLCASKYSLVSGELFFGEGSRLTVL.

This clonotype was detected many times. This chain links TRBV7-2 with TRBJ2-3; a weak D match, TRBD2 (5 bases). The V gene lost 5 bases and the J gene lost 6 bases, with 12 bases spanning the gap. The CDR3 totals 13 residues. Germline-derived CDR1 and CDR2 are SGHTA and FQGNSA. The CDR3 spells CASSGYSDDTQYF. Here the CDR3 DNA reads TGTGCCAGCAGCGGATATAGCGACGATACGCAGTATTTT.

This sequence joins TRBV19 and TRBJ2-3; 8 positions agree with TRBD1. Unmatched junction bases numbered 0, after V lost 3 bases and J lost 1 base. Germline V gene sequence: CDR1 LNHDA, CDR2 SQIVND (reference sequence). The CDR3 loop spans 14 amino acids. CDR3 coding DNA: TGTGCCAGTAGTATGGACAGGGGCACAGATACGCAGTATTTT. It translates to CASSMDRGTDTQYF.

This clonotype has at least ten counts. This CDR3 reads CAWSRTGGETQYF. The DNA of the CDR3 is TGTGCCTGGAGTCGGACGGGAGGGGAGACCCAGTACTTC. The J gene is TRBJ2-5, the V gene TRBV30; 8 bases are a match to TRBD2. The CDR3 loop spans 13 amino acids. Germline CDR1 GTSNPN, CDR2 SVGIG (reference sequence). V shed 2 bases and J 5 bases; nucleotides not matched to a gene: 4. Combining the CDR3 with reference TRBV30 and TRBJ2-5 gives the whole variable domain SQTIHQWPATLVQPVGSPLSLECTVEGTSNPNLYWYRQAAGRGLQLLFYSVGIGQISSEVPQNLSASRPQDRQFILSSKKLLLSDSGFYLCAWSRTGGETQYFGPGTRLLVL.

This clonotype was detected many times. The chain joins TRBV11-2 to TRBJ2-7; the match to TRBD2 covers 12 bases. V gave up 1 base and J gave up 7 bases; unmatched junction bases: 8. This CDR3 region has 16 residues. The germline V gene has CDR1 SGHAT and CDR2 FQNNGV. CDR3 nucleotides: TGTGCCAGCAGCTTAGGGACACTAGCGGGAGGTGAAGAGCAGTACTTC. Encoded protein: CASSLGTLAGGEEQYF.

This clonotype has ten or more counts. V is TRBV30 and J is TRBJ1-5; D remains unclear. Germline assignment: CDR1 GTSNPN and CDR2 SVGIG (reference sequence). V was shortened by 1 base and J by 6 bases, with 10 bases between the two germline ends. The length of the CDR3 is 13 residues. The CDR3 sequence is CAWSATGFQPQHF. The CDR3 nucleotides read TGTGCCTGGAGTGCCACGGGGTTTCAGCCCCAGCATTTT.

This clonotype was recorded a few times. The V gene is TRBV19, the J gene TRBJ2-2, with D possibly matching TRBD2 (6 bases). The germline V and J ends were trimmed by 3 bases and 5 bases, with 13 bases remaining between them. Germline loops: CDR1 LNHDA, CDR2 SQIVND (reference sequence). The CDR3 runs 15 residues. This chain's CDR3 is CASSIGLRGTGELFF. The CDR3 DNA sequence: TGTGCCAGTAGTATTGGACTACGGGGGACCGGGGAGCTGTTTTTT.

This clonotype showed up just a few times. The chain employs TRBV5-5 and TRBJ2-2; D possibly uses TRBD1 or TRBD2 (5 bases each). The CDR3 runs 16 residues. V was clipped by 4 bases and J by 8 bases, with 21 bases between them. Germline V lookup: CDR1 SGHKS, CDR2 YYEKEE (reference sequence). In DNA form, the CDR3 reads TGTGCCAGCAGCCTATCCCCAAGGGGCGGGTCTGGGGAGCTGTTTTTT. Translation gives CASSLSPRGGSGELFF. The full variable domain, rest sourced from reference TRBV5-5 and TRBJ2-2, is DAGVTQSPTHLIKTRGQQVTLRCSPISGHKSVSWYQQVLGQGPQFIFQYYEKEERGRGNFPDRFSARQFPNYSSELNVNALLLGDSALYLCASSLSPRGGSGELFFGEGSRLTVL.

This clonotype was detected only a few times. The chain uses TRBV6-5 and TRBJ2-7; possibly TRBD2 for D (7 bases). V was shortened by 1 base and J by 4 bases, with 11 bases between the two germline ends. The CDR3 has 14 residues. Germline V lookup: CDR1 MNHEY, CDR2 SVGAGI. CDR3 nucleotide sequence: TGTGCCAGCAGTTACTTGGGGGGGCGATACGAGCAGTACTTC. Translated: CASSYLGGRYEQYF.

This clonotype came up a few times. The chain is built from TRBV4-2 and TRBJ2-1; 7 nucleotides align to TRBD2. J was trimmed by 4 bases and V by 1 base; bases with no gene match: 7. CDR3 length equals 16 residues. Germline CDR1 is LGHNA and CDR2 is YNFKEQ. The CDR3 spells CASSQGSGNPYNEQFF. The CDR3 DNA reads as TGTGCCAGCAGCCAAGGGAGCGGGAACCCGTACAATGAGCAGTTCTTC.

The CDR3 DNA sequence: TGTGCCAGCAGCCAAAGGGGGACTAGCGGTGATACGCAGTATTTT. Amino acids: CASSQRGTSGDTQYF. The chain carries TRBV3-1 and TRBJ2-3; 11 bases are a match to TRBD2. The CDR3 covers 15 residues. The germline CDR1 and CDR2 sequences are LGHDT and YNNKEL (reference sequence). Trimming cost V 2 bases and J 6 bases; bases outside gene matches: 4.

This chain joins TRBV6-1 and TRBJ2-3; D call uncertain. Germline loops: CDR1 MNHNS, CDR2 SASEGT. The CDR3 has 13 amino acids. The V end was cut by 6 bases, the J end by 1 base, with 8 bases between. Here the CDR3 reads CASRAQGTDTQYF. The CDR3 nucleotides are TGTGCCAGCAGGGCCCAAGGCACAGATACGCAGTATTTT.

This clonotype was detected ten times or more. This chain connects TRBV20-1 to TRBJ2-1, with 10 bases that match TRBD1. V was pared by 4 bases and J by 8 bases, with 11 bases of the junction left unmatched. Germline V gene data show CDR1 as DFQATT and CDR2 as SNEGSKA (reference sequence). CDR3 length: 15 amino acids. The CDR3 region has the DNA TGCAGTGCTACTCCCGGGACAGGGGATTTGGATGAGCAGTTCTTC. Amino acid sequence: CSATPGTGDLDEQFF.